This passage covers 11 T cell receptor beta chains from one sample sequenced in a study of cytomegalovirus exposure and HLA in healthy donors. The PCR had 60 Vbeta and 13 Jbeta primers. Assay: immunoSEQ multiplex PCR; the TCRdb copy retains only in-frame clones and omits some. The data contain 150,000 to 200,000 clones, around four fifths of them singletons. The sample was PBMCs. These TCRs come from a woman in her thirties or forties in good health and CMV-seronegative.

This clone was counted only a few times. The chain employs TRBV2 and TRBJ2-7; 14 bases align to TRBD2. Germline-derived CDR1 and CDR2 are SNHLY and FYNNEI. The V segment lost 7 bases and the J segment 7 bases; nucleotides outside the gene matches: 15. The CDR3 is 17 residues long. The CDR3 here is CASKAGPGLAGDREQYV. CDR3 sequence (DNA): TGTGCCAGCAAAGCAGGGCCGGGACTAGCGGGAGATAGGGAGCAGTACGTC.

The J gene is TRBJ1-2, the V gene TRBV19, with 7 bases fitting TRBD1. V lost 4 bases to trimming and J lost 2 bases; unmatched junction nucleotides: 7. The CDR3 runs to 15 residues. From germline, CDR1 is LNHDA and CDR2 SQIVND (reference sequence). In DNA, the CDR3 is TGTGCCAGTAGTACCAAACAGGGGATAAACTATGGCTACACCTTC. Amino acids: CASSTKQGINYGYTF. The variable domain in full, with the rest retrieved from reference TRBV19 and TRBJ1-2, is DGGITQSPKYLFRKEGQNVTLSCEQNLNHDAMYWYRQDPGQGLRLIYYSQIVNDFQKGDIAEGYSVSREKKESFPLTVTSAQKNPTAFYLCASSTKQGINYGYTFGSGTRLTVV.

This sequence joins TRBV11-3 and TRBJ2-1; 12 nucleotides agree with TRBD1. Trimming at V came to 5 bases and at J to 8 bases, leaving 7 bases not matched to a gene. Germline CDR1 and CDR2: SGHNT and YENEEA. CDR3 size: 15 residues. CDR3 region: CASSRGTGGSHEQFF. The CDR3 region has the DNA TGTGCCAGCAGCCGCGGGACAGGGGGCTCCCATGAGCAGTTCTTC.

The rearrangement joins TRBV2 to TRBJ2-2, with TRBD2 matching over 7 bases. V lost 9 bases and J lost 1; bases outside the gene matches: 5. CDR1 and CDR2 from the germline V gene are SNHLY and FYNNEI. The CDR3 is 14 residues long. CDR3 residues: CARSSGVNTGELFF. In DNA, the CDR3 is TGTGCCAGGTCTAGCGGAGTGAACACCGGGGAGCTGTTTTTT.

As for this clone: A read error may account for a junction end that differs from germline. V gene TRBV4-2 combines with J gene TRBJ1-3; no firm D call. CDR1 and CDR2 (germline): LGHNA, YNFKEQ. CDR3 length equals 12 residues. The CDR3 sequence: CASSIAGNTIYF. The CDR3 DNA follows: TGTGCCAGCAGCATAGCTGGGAACACCATATATTTT.

This chain links TRBV5-8 with TRBJ1-5, with D unclear. V shed 3 bases and J shed 0 bases, with 7 bases lying between them. Germline V gene data show CDR1 as SGHTS and CDR2 as YDEGEE. This CDR3 region has 14 residues. The CDR3 protein is CASSSGHSNQPQHF. The CDR3 DNA reads TGTGCCAGCAGCTCAGGTCATAGCAATCAGCCCCAGCATTTT.

The V gene is TRBV5-1, the J gene TRBJ2-1, with TRBD2 identical over 14 bases. The CDR3 length is 21 residues. Germline CDR1 reads SGHRS; CDR2 reads YFSETQ. With V trimmed by 0 bases and J by 2 bases, 13 bases remained unmatched. DNA for the CDR3: TGCGCCAGCAGCTTGGGCGGCGCGGGACTAGCGGGAGACGCGACCTACAATGAGCAGTTCTTC. Translation: CASSLGGAGLAGDATYNEQFF. The complete variable domain, with remaining parts taken from reference TRBV5-1 and TRBJ2-1, reads KAGVTQTPRYLIKTRGQQVTLSCSPISGHRSVSWYQQTPGQGLQFLFEYFSETQRNKGNFPGRFSGRQFSNSRSEMNVSTLELGDSALYLCASSLGGAGLAGDATYNEQFFGPGTRLTVL.

The chain uses TRBV7-2 and TRBJ2-1; D might be TRBD2 (5 bases). The length of the CDR3 is 15 residues. V gave up 5 bases and J gave up 8 bases, with 19 bases separating them. Per germline, CDR1 SGHTA and CDR2 FQGNSA. The CDR3 protein is CASSLRSGSGDEQFF. CDR3 sequence (DNA): TGTGCCAGCAGCCTGAGGAGTGGGAGTGGGGATGAGCAGTTCTTC.

The rearrangement links TRBV6-1 to TRBJ1-1, with a tentative D call TRBD1 (5 bases). The CDR3 length is 14 residues. Germline CDR1 is MNHNS and CDR2 is SASEGT. The V and J ends lost 1 base and 4 bases respectively, with 10 bases between them. The CDR3 is CASSEDWQGTEAFF. DNA for the CDR3: TGTGCCAGCAGTGAAGACTGGCAGGGCACTGAAGCTTTCTTT.

The chain combines TRBV6-4 with TRBJ1-3, with 10 bases aligning to TRBD1. The junction had 11 bases not matched to a gene; V was cut back by 5 bases and J by 7 bases. Germline V lookup: CDR1 MRHNA, CDR2 SNTAGT. There are 16 residues in the CDR3. The CDR3 DNA reads as TGTGCCAGCAGTCCCCCGAAAGGGACAGGGGACAACACCATATATTTT. This codes for CASSPPKGTGDNTIYF.

This clone was picked up one time. V and J are TRBV9 and TRBJ2-1; 8 bases line up with TRBD2. Trimming cost V 5 bases and J 5 bases; bases outside gene matches: 6. Germline V gives CDR1 SGDLS, CDR2 YYNGEE. The CDR3 is 14 amino acids. CDR3 residues: CASRVLAADNEQFF. The CDR3 DNA is TGTGCCAGCAGGGTACTAGCGGCCGACAATGAGCAGTTCTTC. Complete variable domain (other parts from reference TRBV9 and TRBJ2-1): DSGVTQTPKHLITATGQRVTLRCSPRSGDLSVYWYQQSLDQGLQFLIQYYNGEERAKGNILERFSAQQFPDLHSELNLSSLELGDSALYFCASRVLAADNEQFFGPGTRLTVL.